The source of this TCR beta chain is a study of graft-versus-host responses after intestinal transplantation. The germline V gene encodes CDR1 SGHDN and CDR2 FVKESK. The CDR3 is made up of 15 amino acids. The V and J ends lost 3 bases and 1 base respectively, with 12 bases between them. The repertoire was sequenced with immunoSEQ multiplex PCR; TCRdb's copy has only in-frame clones and lacks some. Of over 55,000 clones in the sample, 84% were seen once. As to this clone: The target antigen is unknown.

Study-wide results and caveats: Subjects displaying graft-donor T cell macrochimerism possessed elevated graft-versus-host to host-versus-graft clonal ratios inside allografts.

The source was unstimulated CD4+ T cells sorted from spleen or lymph node cells, collected before transplant. The V and J genes are TRBV14 and TRBJ1-1; D might be TRBD1 (5 bases). The clonotype was recovered from a human donor who was the organ donor for an intestinal transplant. The CDR3 protein is CASSQWQGSNTEAFF. The CDR3 coding sequence is TGTGCCAGCAGCCAGTGGCAGGGTTCGAACACTGAAGCTTTCTTT.